This T cell receptor beta chain was sequenced for a study of Tregs in tolerant kidney transplant recipients. Only in-frame clones appear in the TCRdb table, and some are missing; sequencing was by immunoSEQ multiplex PCR. The sample holds 110,000 or so clones, around 94% seen once. Broader study findings: Biological reproducibility was not directly addressed in this study. The most relevant donor-specific Treg TCRbeta repertoire apparently came from expansion with activated donor B cells.

As regards this clone: Its antigen is not identified.

The CDR3 extends over 14 amino acids. The V and J ends lost 5 bases and 7 bases respectively, with 15 bases between them. Germline V gene lookup returns CDR1 MGHRA and CDR2 YSYEKL. Specimen: CD4+ T cells from blood. This TCR was recovered from a human donor in good health. This chain joins TRBV4-1 and TRBJ2-1; D is unclear. The CDR3 bases are TGCGCCAGCAGCATTCAACAAGAAGGGAATGAGCAGTTCTTC. Its protein is CASSIQQEGNEQFF.